These 5 T cell receptor beta chains originate from one sample sequenced in a study of blood T cell repertoires in COVID-19. TCRdb's table, derived via immunoSEQ multiplex PCR, lists solely in-frame clones and lacks some. In the table there are 150,000 to 200,000 clones, approximately 90% of which are singletons. Sequenced sample: peripheral blood. The origin of the receptors is a man between 18 and 29 years old who had recovered from COVID-19.

The chain uses TRBV5-5 and TRBJ1-2; tentatively, D is TRBD1 (6 bases). The V gene's germline CDR1 is SGHKS and CDR2 YYEKEE (reference sequence). The ends were cut back, 3 bases at V and 2 bases at J, with 14 bases in the middle. The CDR3 consists of 15 residues. This chain's CDR3 is CASSSSVQGNYGYTF. The CDR3 DNA reads TGTGCCAGCAGCTCCAGCGTACAGGGAAACTATGGCTACACCTTC. Variable domain in full (rest from reference TRBV5-5 and TRBJ1-2): DAGVTQSPTHLIKTRGQQVTLRCSPISGHKSVSWYQQVLGQGPQFIFQYYEKEERGRGNFPDRFSARQFPNYSSELNVNALLLGDSALYLCASSSSVQGNYGYTFGSGTRLTVV.

This chain connects TRBV9 to TRBJ1-1; a possible D gene is TRBD1 (5 bases). The CDR3 spans 17 residues. The V gene's germline CDR1 is SGDLS and CDR2 YYNGEE. V was clipped by 1 base and J by 5 bases, with 21 bases between them. In DNA, the CDR3 is TGTGCCAGCAGCGTAAGTAGTTGGTCGGGGGAGGTAACTGAAGCTTTCTTT. Its protein product is CASSVSSWSGEVTEAFF.

This chain links TRBV28 with TRBJ1-5, with 9 bases lining up with TRBD1. The germline gives CDR1 MDHEN, CDR2 SYDVKM. The ends lost 5 bases at V and 4 bases at J; junction bases unmatched: 9. The CDR3 sequence is 16 residues long. This chain's CDR3 is CASSRRTGANNQPQHF. CDR3 bases: TGTGCCAGCAGTCGACGGACAGGGGCTAATAATCAGCCCCAGCATTTT.

The chain has TRBV19 and TRBJ2-5; 7 bases align to TRBD1. This CDR3 is built from 14 residues. CDR1 and CDR2 (germline): LNHDA, SQIVND (reference sequence). The ends lost 4 bases at V and 1 base at J; junction bases unmatched: 3. The CDR3 here is CASSTRTGQETQYF. The DNA of the CDR3 is TGTGCCAGTAGTACGAGGACAGGCCAAGAGACCCAGTACTTC.

The V and J genes are TRBV19 and TRBJ1-3; D may be TRBD1 (6 bases). This CDR3 region has 14 residues. The V and J ends lost 7 bases and 2 bases respectively, with 12 bases between them. Germline V CDR1 and CDR2: LNHDA, SQIVND (reference sequence). CDR3: CASTRGGTGNTIYF. CDR3 in DNA: TGTGCCAGTACCCGTGGGGGCACTGGAAACACCATATATTTT.